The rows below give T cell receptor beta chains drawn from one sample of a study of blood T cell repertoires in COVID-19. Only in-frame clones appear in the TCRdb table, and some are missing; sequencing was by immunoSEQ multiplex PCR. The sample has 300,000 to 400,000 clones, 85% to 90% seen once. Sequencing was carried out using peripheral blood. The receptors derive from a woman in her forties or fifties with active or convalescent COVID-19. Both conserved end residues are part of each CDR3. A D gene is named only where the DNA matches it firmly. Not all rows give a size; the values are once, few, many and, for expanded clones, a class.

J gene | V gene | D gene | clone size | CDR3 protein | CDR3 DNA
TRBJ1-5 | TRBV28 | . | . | CASSFDRGNQPQHF | TGTGCCAGCAGTTTTGATAGAGGCAATCAGCCCCAGCATTTT
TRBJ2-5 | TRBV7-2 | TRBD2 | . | CASSLAGLAGGKETQYF | TGTGCCAGCAGCTTAGCGGGGCTAGCGGGGGGTAAAGAGACCCAGTACTTC
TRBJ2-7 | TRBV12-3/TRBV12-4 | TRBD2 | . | CASAAGGPYEQYF | TGTGCCAGCGCCGCGGGAGGGCCTTACGAGCAGTACTTC
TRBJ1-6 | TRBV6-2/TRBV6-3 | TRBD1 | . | CASSYYRTGALNSPLHF | TGTGCCAGCAGTTATTATCGGACAGGGGCGCTAAATTCACCCCTCCACTTT
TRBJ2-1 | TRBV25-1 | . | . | CASSGAGSYNEQFF | TGTGCCAGCAGTGGAGCGGGTTCCTACAATGAGCAGTTCTTC
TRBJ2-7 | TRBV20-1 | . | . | CSARGGLKAYEQYF | TGCAGTGCTCGTGGGGGACTCAAGGCCTACGAGCAGTACTTC
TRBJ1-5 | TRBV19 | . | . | CASRGEVSNQPQHF | TGTGCCAGTAGAGGAGAGGTTAGCAATCAGCCCCAGCATTTT
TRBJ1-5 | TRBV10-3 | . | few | CAISVGVGDQPQHF | TGTGCCATCAGTGTGGGTGTCGGGGATCAGCCCCAGCATTTT
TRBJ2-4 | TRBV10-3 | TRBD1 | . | CAISESGQGVHIQYF | TGTGCCATCAGTGAGTCGGGACAGGGCGTGCACATTCAGTACTTC
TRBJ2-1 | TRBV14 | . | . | CASSQGESILGSYNEQFF | TGTGCCAGCAGCCAAGGGGAGTCGATACTTGGTTCCTACAATGAGCAGTTCTTC
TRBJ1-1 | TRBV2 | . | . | CASRPLTNTEAFF | TGTGCCAGCAGACCACTAACGAACACTGAAGCTTTCTTT
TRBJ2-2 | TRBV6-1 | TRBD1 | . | CASSEKRGLGGELFF | TGTGCCAGCAGTGAAAAGAGGGGGCTTGGCGGGGAGCTGTTTTTT
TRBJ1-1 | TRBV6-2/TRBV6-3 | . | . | CASSYSLSTEAFF | TGTGCCAGCAGTTACTCGTTGAGCACTGAAGCTTTCTTT
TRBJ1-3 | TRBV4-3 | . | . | CASSQDFGFVSGNTIYF | TGCGCCAGCAGCCAAGATTTCGGGTTCGTCTCTGGAAACACCATATATTTT
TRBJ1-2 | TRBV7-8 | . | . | CASSLVQGYGYTF | TGTGCCAGCAGCTTAGTTCAGGGGTATGGCTACACCTTC
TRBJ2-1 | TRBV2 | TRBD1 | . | CASSDRGLNNEQFF | TGTGCCAGCAGTGACAGGGGGCTCAACAATGAGCAGTTCTTC
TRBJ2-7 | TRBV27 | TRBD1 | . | CASKGQGASEQYF | TGTGCCAGCAAGGGGCAGGGGGCTTCCGAGCAGTACTTC
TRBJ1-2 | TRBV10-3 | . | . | CAISGGARDYGYTF | TGTGCCATCAGTGGTGGGGCCCGGGACTATGGCTACACCTTC
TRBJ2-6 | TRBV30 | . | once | CAWSVVGGFPSGANVLTF | TGTGCCTGGAGTGTAGTCGGAGGCTTTCCCTCTGGGGCCAACGTCCTGACTTTC
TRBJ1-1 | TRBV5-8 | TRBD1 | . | CASSYKTGMVNTEAFF | TGTGCCAGCAGCTATAAGACAGGGATGGTGAACACTGAAGCTTTCTTT
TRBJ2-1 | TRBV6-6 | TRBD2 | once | CASSGTRSYNEQFF | TGTGCCAGCTCCGGGACTAGATCCTACAATGAGCAGTTCTTC
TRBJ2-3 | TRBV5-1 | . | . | CASSYGRSGDTQYF | TGCGCCAGCAGCTACGGTCGATCAGGGGATACGCAGTATTTT